A single sample gave rise to the 9 T cell receptor beta chains below, sequenced in a study of blood T cell repertoires in COVID-19 (dated by TCRdb to the early 2020s). Library method: the immunoSEQ multiplex PCR assay. TCRdb mirrors the immuneACCESS table, restricted to in-frame sequences. Some clones are absent from its copies; in checked studies, under half trace to an unresolved V gene, and the reason for the others is unknown. The sample includes around 56,000 clones, with roughly 79% observed a single time. Under 30% of the sample comes from the top ten. Sequences were obtained from peripheral blood. All receptors come from an elderly woman with active or convalescent COVID-19.

The DNA for the CDR3 is TGTGCCAGCAGCCCCGGGACAGGGCGAAACACCATATATTTT. Protein sequence: CASSPGTGRNTIYF. The chain has TRBV7-8 and TRBJ1-3, with TRBD1 identical over 9 bases. Trimming took 5 bases from V and 5 from J; bases not matched to a gene: 4. Germline CDR1 is SGHVS and CDR2 is FQNEAQ. The CDR3 spans 14 residues.

The V gene is TRBV5-1, the J gene TRBJ2-3; maybe TRBD2 (7 bases). The germline V and J ends were trimmed by 4 bases and 6 bases, with 15 bases remaining between them. The CDR3 runs to 14 residues. The germline gives CDR1 SGHRS, CDR2 YFSETQ. For the CDR3, the DNA is TGCGCCAGCAGCCGCGGGGGCCGCGGGGATACGCAGTATTTT. Residues: CASSRGGRGDTQYF.

This clone was detected once. The genes are TRBV27 and TRBJ1-1, with TRBD1 as a possible D gene (5 bases). The germline V and J ends were trimmed by 9 bases and 6 bases, with 17 bases remaining between them. CDR1 and CDR2 (germline): MNHEY, SMNVEV (reference sequence). The CDR3 is 13 amino acids. CDR3 coding DNA: TGTGCCAGTTCCTCTGGCAGGGCCGCTGAAGCTTTCTTT. Translation: CASSSGRAAEAFF.

The genes are TRBV6-6 and TRBJ1-2; possibly TRBD1 for D (6 bases). This CDR3 is 13 amino acids long. V lost 10 bases, J lost 7 bases, and 19 bases lay in between. CDR1 and CDR2 from the germline V gene are MNHNY and SVGAGI (reference sequence). The CDR3 DNA sequence: TGTGCCACGCAAGAACAGGGTACTATTGGCTACACCTTC. Its protein is CATQEQGTIGYTF.

This sequence joins TRBV6-2 or TRBV6-3 and TRBJ2-3; D perhaps matches TRBD2 (5 bases). V gave up 3 bases and J gave up 8 bases, with 6 bases separating them. From germline, CDR1 is MNHEY and CDR2 SVGEGT. CDR3 size: 11 residues. CDR3 bases: TGTGCCAGCAGTTATGGAGGTACGCAGTATTTT. This encodes CASSYGGTQYF.

The chain uses TRBV18 and TRBJ2-7; maybe TRBD1 (5 bases). The germline V gene encodes CDR1 KGHSH and CDR2 LQKENI. This CDR3 spans 15 amino acids. Between the trimmed V and J ends, which lost 0 bases and 0 bases, there was a span of 9 bases. CDR3 nucleotide sequence: TGTGCCAGCTCACCACCGGGGCAAAGCTCCTACGAGCAGTACTTC. This codes for CASSPPGQSSYEQYF.

V is TRBV10-3 and J is TRBJ1-2; D not certain. V lost 3 bases, J lost 5 bases, and 10 bases lay in between. The length of the CDR3 is 13 residues. In germline, CDR1 is ENHRY, CDR2 SYGVKD. CDR3 sequence: CAISDGQIYGYTF. CDR3 nucleotide sequence: TGTGCCATCAGTGATGGGCAGATATATGGCTACACCTTC.

The genes are TRBV3-1 (or the pseudogene TRBV3-2) and TRBJ1-2; D uncertain. Germline CDR1 reads LGHDT; CDR2 reads YNNKEL (reference sequence). This CDR3 has 13 amino acids. V was shortened by 2 bases and J by 4 bases, with 8 bases between the two germline ends. The CDR3 DNA reads TGTGCCAGCAGCCAAACGTCAGTCTATGGCTACACCTTC. Encoded protein: CASSQTSVYGYTF.

This chain uses TRBV7-3 with TRBJ2-6, with a tentative D call TRBD1 (6 bases). The CDR3 runs to 18 residues. Germline-derived CDR1 and CDR2 are SGHTA and FQGTGA. Trimming took off 5 bases at V and 1 base at J, with 18 bases between the two ends. CDR3 bases: TGTGCCAGCAGCGGGTTACAGGGAGCCGGATCTGGGGCCAACGTCCTGACTTTC. Translated: CASSGLQGAGSGANVLTF.